One sample yielded the 9 T cell receptor beta chains listed below, sequenced in a study of cytomegalovirus exposure and HLA in healthy donors. In the PCR, 60 Vbeta and 13 Jbeta primers were used. Profiling relied on immunoSEQ multiplex PCR, and the TCRdb table lists in-frame clones only, not all of them. Found here are about 160,000 clones, about 85% of them singletons; the top ten hold approximately 2%. The material sequenced was PBMCs. These receptors came from a man younger than 35 in good health and CMV-seropositive.

The V gene is TRBV6-1, the J gene TRBJ2-7; 7 bases are a match to TRBD2. The CDR3 totals 12 residues. Germline V CDR1 and CDR2: MNHNS, SASEGT. Trimming removed 7 bases from V and 4 bases from J; junction bases left unmatched: 4. The CDR3 bases are TGTGCCAGCATCGACGGGGGGTACGAGCAGTACTTC. It translates to CASIDGGYEQYF.

The CDR3 DNA follows: TGTGCCAGCAGTGTTGGGCAGGGGGCGGCCTACGAGCAGTACTTC. The encoded protein is CASSVGQGAAYEQYF. The V and J genes are TRBV6-1 and TRBJ2-7; 8 bases match TRBD1. V lost 4 bases to trimming and J lost 2 bases; unmatched junction nucleotides: 7. This CDR3 region has 15 residues. Germline lookup yields CDR1 MNHNS and CDR2 SASEGT.

The CDR3 loop is CASSSTTQETQYF. The CDR3 DNA reads TGTGCCAGCAGCTCGACTACTCAAGAGACCCAGTACTTC. The V call is TRBV5-6, the J call TRBJ2-5; TRBD2 is a possible D gene (5 bases). V lost 3 bases, J lost 2 bases, and 8 bases lay in between. Germline CDR1 reads SGHDT; CDR2 reads YYEEEE. The CDR3 extends over 13 amino acids.

The chain uses TRBV27 and TRBJ2-1; a weak D match, TRBD1 (6 bases). V was pared by 4 bases and J by 0 bases, with 13 bases between. Per germline, CDR1 MNHEY and CDR2 SMNVEV (reference sequence). This CDR3 spans 16 amino acids. The CDR3 coding sequence is TGTGCCAGCAGTTCTCCACAGGGATTCTCCTACAATGAGCAGTTCTTC. Amino acid sequence: CASSSPQGFSYNEQFF.

This chain uses TRBV7-2 with TRBJ2-3, with D possibly being TRBD1 (6 bases). The germline V gene encodes CDR1 SGHTA and CDR2 FQGNSA. Trimming left V 4 bases short and J 2 bases short, with 10 bases between. The CDR3 is 14 residues long. CDR3 nucleotides: TGTGCCAGCAGCTCGGCAGGGGTCACAGATACGCAGTATTTT. This gives the protein CASSSAGVTDTQYF. Variable domain in full (rest from reference TRBV7-2 and TRBJ2-3): GAGVSQSPSNKVTEKGKDVELRCDPISGHTALYWYRQSLGQGLEFLIYFQGNSAPDKSGLPSDRFSAERTGGSVSTLTIQRTQQEDSAVYLCASSSAGVTDTQYFGPGTRLTVL.

The chain couples TRBV4-2 to TRBJ2-7; maybe TRBD1 (5 bases). In germline, CDR1 is LGHNA, CDR2 YNFKEQ. CDR3 length: 15 residues. Trimming removed 0 bases at V and 5 bases at J, with 14 bases between. CDR3 in DNA: TGTGCCAGCAGCCAAGATCAGGGTACCATCGACGAGCAGTACTTC. It encodes CASSQDQGTIDEQYF.

With respect to this clone: The same CDR3 arises from other DNA sequences in this sample as well. This chain links TRBV7-9 with TRBJ1-1; a possible D gene is TRBD1 (6 bases). The V end lost 0 bases, the J end lost 0 bases, and 8 bases lay between the germline ends. This CDR3 spans 15 amino acids. CDR1 is SEHNR and CDR2 is FQNEAQ in the germline V gene (reference sequence). The CDR3 DNA follows: TGTGCCAGCAGCTTAGCAACAGGGATGAACACTGAAGCTTTCTTT. It translates to CASSLATGMNTEAFF. The full variable domain, with the rest looked up from reference TRBV7-9 and TRBJ1-1, is DTGVSQNPRHKITKRGQNVTFRCDPISEHNRLYWYRQTLGQGPEFLTYFQNEAQLEKSRLLSDRFSAERPKGSFSTLEIQRTEQGDSAMYLCASSLATGMNTEAFFGQGTRLTVV.

This chain links TRBV7-6 with TRBJ2-1; 9 bases map to TRBD2. The J segment lost 2 bases and the V segment lost 2 bases, leaving 4 bases of the junction unmatched. The CDR3 covers 16 residues. Germline loops: CDR1 SGHVS, CDR2 FNYEAQ. In DNA form, the CDR3 reads TGTGCCAGCAGCTTAAGGCGGGGGGGCACCTACAATGAGCAGTTCTTC. Protein sequence: CASSLRRGGTYNEQFF.

Here the CDR3 DNA reads TGTGCCAGCAGCTTATCGGGCACCGGGGAGCTGTTTTTT. Residues: CASSLSGTGELFF. This chain links TRBV7-8 with TRBJ2-2; D unresolved. V was shortened by 2 bases and J by 4 bases, with 5 bases between the two germline ends. The germline CDR1 and CDR2 sequences are SGHVS and FQNEAQ. This CDR3 is built from 13 residues.